Below, 19 T cell receptor beta chains from the same sample are listed, as sequenced in a study of PD-L1 blockade in urothelial cancer. As to time point: pretreatment peripheral blood. Some clones are missing from TCRdb's copy, which holds only in-frame ones; the method was immunoSEQ multiplex PCR. This repertoire shows around 130,000 clones, 65% to 85% found once; its top ten account for 3.2%. This specimen consisted of PBMCs, obtained around atezolizumab (anti-PD-L1) treatment. The receptor set was obtained from a man aged 50 to 59 with urothelial cancer.

V and J are TRBV5-6 and TRBJ2-1; 12 bases fit TRBD2. The CDR3 has 17 amino acids. Germline CDR1 and CDR2: SGHDT and YYEEEE. Trimming cost V 1 base and J 8 bases; bases outside gene matches: 10. The CDR3 DNA reads as TGTGCCAGCAGCTTGTTTATTACTAGCGGGAGGCCCGATGAGCAGTTCTTC. It is translated as CASSLFITSGRPDEQFF. Together with reference TRBV5-6 and TRBJ2-1, the CDR3 gives the full variable domain: DAGVTQSPTHLIKTRGQQVTLRCSPKSGHDTVSWYQQALGQGPQFIFQYYEEEERQRGNFPDRFSGHQFPNYSSELNVNALLLGDSALYLCASSLFITSGRPDEQFFGPGTRLTVL.

The J gene is TRBJ2-7, the V gene TRBV19; perhaps TRBD2 as D (6 bases). Trimming removed 0 bases from V and 4 bases from J, with 13 bases in between. This CDR3 spans 15 amino acids. Germline V gives CDR1 LNHDA, CDR2 SQIVND (reference sequence). CDR3 protein: CASSIDQGGAYEQYF. The CDR3 nucleotides read TGTGCCAGTAGTATAGATCAAGGAGGGGCTTACGAGCAGTACTTC.

The CDR3 DNA reads TGCGCCAGCAGCATTGCGGGGGGACTAGCGCAAAATGAGCAGTTCTTC. It is translated as CASSIAGGLAQNEQFF. The chain uses TRBV5-1 and TRBJ2-1; the match to TRBD2 covers 10 bases. Trimming cost V 4 bases and J 7 bases; bases outside gene matches: 11. The CDR3 is 16 amino acids. Germline V gene lookup returns CDR1 SGHRS and CDR2 YFSETQ.

The rearrangement joins TRBV29-1 to TRBJ2-2, with D possibly matching TRBD2 (5 bases). This CDR3 is 11 amino acids long. The germline gives CDR1 SQVTM, CDR2 ANQGSEA. With 7 bases removed from V and 7 bases from J, the gap between germline ends came to 10 bases. The CDR3 region is CSGGSGGELFF. CDR3 sequence (DNA): TGCAGCGGAGGGTCTGGCGGGGAGCTGTTTTTT.

V and J are TRBV13 and TRBJ2-7; 7 bases align to TRBD2. Per germline, CDR1 PRHDT and CDR2 FYEKMQ (reference sequence). V lost 7 bases, J lost 9 bases, and 15 bases stayed unmatched. The CDR3 totals 14 residues. The CDR3 nucleotides read TGTGCCAGCACCCTGTTTGGGGGATCGGGGGGGCAGTACTTC. It is translated as CASTLFGGSGGQYF. The variable domain in full, with the rest retrieved from reference TRBV13 and TRBJ2-7, is AAGVIQSPRHLIKEKRETATLKCYPIPRHDTVYWYQQGPGQDPQFLISFYEKMQSDKGSIPDRFSAQQFSDYHSELNMSSLELGDSALYFCASTLFGGSGGQYFGPGTRLTVT.

The rearrangement joins TRBV28 to TRBJ1-2; possibly TRBD1 for D (5 bases). The CDR3 loop spans 12 amino acids. CDR1 and CDR2 from the germline V gene are MDHEN and SYDVKM. Trimming left V 7 bases short and J 5 bases short, with 11 bases between. The CDR3 DNA reads as TGTGCCAGCACGGCGGGGACTTATGGCTACACCTTC. Its translation: CASTAGTYGYTF.

The gene calls are TRBV4-1 and TRBJ2-5; 13 bases are shared with TRBD2. Germline trimming cut 1 base from V and 4 bases from J; bases unmatched to any gene: 6. CDR3 size: 17 residues. Germline values: CDR1 MGHRA, CDR2 YSYEKL. The DNA of the CDR3 is TGCGCCAGCAGCCAAGGACTAGCGGGGGGTTGGTTAGAGACCCAGTACTTC. Translated, it gives CASSQGLAGGWLETQYF.

This clone was counted only a few times. The chain combines TRBV5-1 with TRBJ2-1, with D unresolved. The CDR3 contains 15 residues. Between the trimmed V and J ends, which lost 0 bases and 7 bases, there was a span of 14 bases. Per germline, CDR1 SGHRS and CDR2 YFSETQ. The CDR3 nucleotides read TGCGCCAGCAGCTTGGACAGCCGGATTTTAAATGAGCAGTTCTTC. This sequence encodes CASSLDSRILNEQFF.

This clone was seen just once. The chain has TRBV2 and TRBJ1-6, with D possibly being TRBD1 (5 bases). The V gene lost 4 bases and the J gene lost 9 bases, with 25 bases spanning the gap. Germline CDR1 SNHLY, CDR2 FYNNEI. The CDR3 loop spans 18 amino acids. In nucleotides, the CDR3 is TGTGCCAGCAGTGGGGCTTTCGGCGGGGACGGGCTAAGTTCACCCCTCCACTTT. This translates into CASSGAFGGDGLSSPLHF.

This clone was picked up a small number of times. This chain links TRBV19 with TRBJ1-1, with D unclear. Looked up from germline, CDR1 is LNHDA and CDR2 is SQIVND (reference sequence). Trimming removed 2 bases from V and 1 base from J, with 8 bases in between. There are 14 residues in the CDR3. CDR3: CASSIQAQNTEAFF. CDR3 DNA sequence: TGTGCCAGTAGTATACAGGCGCAGAACACTGAAGCTTTCTTT.

The genes are TRBV14 and TRBJ2-3, with D possibly matching TRBD1 (6 bases). Looked up from germline, CDR1 is SGHDN and CDR2 is FVKESK. This CDR3 region has 15 residues. V dropped 1 base and J dropped 4 bases, with 12 bases sitting between them. The CDR3 nucleotides read TGTGCCAGCAGCCAAGGAGGACAGAGATCAGATACGCAGTATTTT. This gives the protein CASSQGGQRSDTQYF.

This chain links TRBV27 with TRBJ1-4, with 7 bases that match TRBD1. This CDR3 contains 13 residues. V shed 6 bases and J 8 bases; nucleotides not matched to a gene: 6. Per germline, CDR1 MNHEY and CDR2 SMNVEV (reference sequence). CDR3 bases: TGTGCCAGCAGACAAGGGGGCTTGGAAAAACTGTTTTTT. Its translation is CASRQGGLEKLFF.

The rearrangement joins TRBV6-5 to TRBJ1-5; D is undetermined. V lost 2 bases to trimming and J lost 3 bases, with 5 bases between them. Per the germline V gene, CDR1 is MNHEY and CDR2 is SVGAGI. This CDR3 region has 13 residues. For the CDR3, the DNA is TGTGCCAGCAGTTACCATTTCAATCAGCCCCAGCATTTT. Translation gives CASSYHFNQPQHF.

This clone showed up just a few times. The chain joins TRBV1 to TRBJ1-1; the D call of TRBD1 is as the table states it, not checked on the DNA. TRBV1 is described as a pseudogene. This CDR3 region has 15 residues. The chain's CDR3 is CTSSQEDSRKHEAFF. The CDR3 DNA reads TGCACCAGCAGCCAAGAAGACAGTCGAAAGCATGAAGCTTTCTTT.

This sequence joins TRBV6-1 and TRBJ1-1; 7 bases map to TRBD1. The CDR3 is 15 amino acids. Germline V gives CDR1 MNHNS, CDR2 SASEGT. V trimming: 2 bases; J trimming: 4 bases; junction bases outside the gene matches: 7. The CDR3 DNA follows: TGTGCCAGCAGTGAAAGTGACAGGGCATCCACTGAAGCTTTCTTT. This codes for CASSESDRASTEAFF.

CDR3 in DNA: TGTGCCAGCAACAAAGGGACAGTGGACTATGGCTACACCTTC. Amino acid sequence: CASNKGTVDYGYTF. The chain recombines TRBV28 with TRBJ1-2; 7 nucleotides agree with TRBD1. The V and J ends lost 7 bases and 3 bases, in that order; junction bases with no gene match: 8. This CDR3 has 14 residues. Germline V gene sequence: CDR1 MDHEN, CDR2 SYDVKM.

The V gene is TRBV5-1, the J gene TRBJ2-3; 9 bases line up with TRBD2. After removal of 4 bases from V and 11 bases from J, the junction contained 11 bases not matched to a gene. Germline V gene lookup returns CDR1 SGHRS and CDR2 YFSETQ. The CDR3 is 14 amino acids. For the CDR3, the DNA is TGCGCCAGCAGCACCTCTAGCGGGAATTATAAGCAGTATTTT. It codes for CASSTSSGNYKQYF.

This clone has only one observation. The V and J genes are TRBV7-9 and TRBJ2-2, with a possible D match to TRBD1 (6 bases). Deletions cut 5 bases from V and 7 bases from J, with 11 bases between. The germline CDR1 and CDR2 sequences are SEHNR and FQNEAQ (reference sequence). This CDR3 region has 13 residues. For the CDR3, the DNA is TGTGCCAGCAGCCAACAGGGTTACGGGGAGCTGTTTTTT. Protein: CASSQQGYGELFF.

The genes are TRBV2 and TRBJ2-3, with TRBD2 identical over 12 bases. The J segment lost 0 bases and the V segment lost 5 bases, leaving 0 bases of the junction unmatched. The CDR3 is 15 amino acids. From germline, CDR1 is SNHLY and CDR2 FYNNEI. CDR3 residues: CASSLAGGSTDTQYF. Written as DNA, the CDR3 is TGTGCCAGCAGTCTAGCGGGAGGGAGCACAGATACGCAGTATTTT.